The next 17 T cell receptor beta chains were all read from a single sample in a study of cytomegalovirus exposure and HLA in healthy donors. PCR amplification relied on 60 Vbeta primers (plus 13 Jbeta primers). Sequenced by immunoSEQ multiplex PCR; TCRdb stores in-frame clones only, minus some. The sample lists roughly 230,000 clones; around 90% were seen once. Material for sequencing was PBMCs. The receptors stem from a girl between 2 and 10 years old in good health and CMV-seronegative.

The genes are TRBV19 and TRBJ1-1, with D tentatively TRBD1 (6 bases). V lost 5 bases, J lost 5 bases, and 15 bases lay in between. The CDR3 totals 14 residues. Germline-derived CDR1 and CDR2 are LNHDA and SQIVND (reference sequence). The CDR3 DNA reads as TGTGCCAGTAGTGTTTTGAACAGGGAAACTGAAGCTTTCTTT. This gives the protein CASSVLNRETEAFF.

The chain links TRBV28 to TRBJ2-6; D gene ambiguous. This CDR3 has 12 amino acids. From germline, CDR1 is MDHEN and CDR2 SYDVKM. The ends were cut back, 7 bases at V and 4 bases at J, with 5 bases in the middle. As DNA, the CDR3 is TGTGCCAGCAATCAGGGGGCCAACGTCCTGACTTTC. Its translation is CASNQGANVLTF.

This chain links TRBV6-5 with TRBJ1-3; 8 bases are shared with TRBD1. V dropped 7 bases and J dropped 9; count of bases not matched to a gene: 8. This CDR3 spans 13 amino acids. Germline CDR1 is MNHEY and CDR2 is SVGAGI. In DNA, the CDR3 is TGTGCCAGCACCCTCTACAGGGGGGGCACCATATATTTT. Its translation is CASTLYRGGTIYF.

The V call is TRBV27, the J call TRBJ1-6; the D gene is possibly TRBD1 (6 bases). CDR1 is MNHEY and CDR2 is SMNVEV in the germline V gene (reference sequence). The CDR3 is 18 amino acids. V shed 2 bases and J shed 6 bases, with 20 bases lying between them. The CDR3 DNA reads TGTGCCAGCAGTTTAATATTAGGGGGACGGCAGATTAATTCACCCCTCCACTTT. This gives the protein CASSLILGGRQINSPLHF.

This sequence joins TRBV21-1 and TRBJ2-7; the D call TRBD1 from the table was never checked on the DNA. TRBV21-1 is flagged as a pseudogene. The CDR3 sequence is 15 residues long. The DNA of the CDR3 is TGTGCCAGCAGCAAGGGACAGGGTTACTCCTACGAGCAGTACTTC. It encodes CASSKGQGYSYEQYF.

The chain joins TRBV5-1 to TRBJ1-1, with D possibly matching TRBD1 (5 bases). CDR3 size: 14 residues. CDR1 and CDR2 (germline): SGHRS, YFSETQ. Trimming cost V 4 bases and J 4 bases, with 14 bases left between them. The CDR3 DNA sequence: TGCGCCAGCAGCCAGACTATGGGGGGCACTGAAGCTTTCTTT. It specifies CASSQTMGGTEAFF.

The chain has TRBV5-6 and TRBJ2-3, with TRBD1 identical over 7 bases. Germline V gene data show CDR1 as SGHDT and CDR2 as YYEEEE. The CDR3 has 15 amino acids. Trimming took 4 bases from V and 4 from J; bases not matched to a gene: 9. The CDR3 bases are TGTGCCAGCAGCCTGGAAGGGGGCCCCTCAGATACGCAGTATTTT. It codes for CASSLEGGPSDTQYF.

The rearrangement links TRBV19 to TRBJ2-3; D perhaps matches TRBD1 (5 bases). Germline loops: CDR1 LNHDA, CDR2 SQIVND (reference sequence). V was shortened by 5 bases and J by 2 bases, with 11 bases between the two germline ends. This CDR3 is built from 14 residues. CDR3 sequence (DNA): TGTGCCAGTAGTTTGGGGCCCATCACAGATACGCAGTATTTT. It translates to CASSLGPITDTQYF.

The V gene is TRBV18, the J gene TRBJ2-7; TRBD2 agrees at 10 bases. The CDR3 contains 16 residues. The germline CDR1 and CDR2 sequences are KGHSH and LQKENI. V lost 1 base, J lost 0 bases, and 3 bases stayed unmatched. The CDR3 DNA reads TGTGCCAGCTCACCACGGGGACTAGCGCTCTCCTACGAGCAGTACTTC. It translates to CASSPRGLALSYEQYF.

This chain uses TRBV11-1 with TRBJ2-1; D gene uncertain. CDR1 and CDR2 (germline): SGHAT, FQDESV (reference sequence). Trimming pared 5 bases from V and 4 bases from J, leaving 3 bases between. The CDR3 spans 11 residues. CDR3 region: CASSVYNEQFF. The CDR3 coding sequence is TGTGCCAGCAGCGTATACAATGAGCAGTTCTTC.

This sequence joins TRBV2 and TRBJ2-7, with 8 bases aligning to TRBD1. The CDR3 is 12 residues long. The germline V gene has CDR1 SNHLY and CDR2 FYNNEI. V lost 6 bases and J lost 4; bases outside the gene matches: 2. The CDR3 region has the DNA TGTGCCAGCAGAGGACAGGGTTACGAGCAGTACTTC. This encodes CASRGQGYEQYF.

Concerning this clone: A read error may account for a junction end that differs from germline. V usage is TRBV2 and J usage is TRBJ2-7, with 8 bases aligning to TRBD1. Looked up from germline, CDR1 is SNHLY and CDR2 is FYNNEI. The CDR3 has 11 residues. This chain's CDR3 is CASSADRGLDF. CDR3 nucleotides: TGTGCCAGCAGTGCCGACAGGGGCTTAGACTTC.

The chain couples TRBV19 to TRBJ1-1, with TRBD1 as a possible D gene (5 bases). Germline V lookup: CDR1 LNHDA, CDR2 SQIVND (reference sequence). The V end lost 5 bases, the J end lost 1 base, and 8 bases lay between the germline ends. The CDR3 contains 13 residues. The CDR3 region has the DNA TGTGCCAGTAGTGTCCAGGGGAACACTGAAGCTTTCTTT. Translated, it gives CASSVQGNTEAFF.

This clone was counted only a few times. The V gene is TRBV15, the J gene TRBJ1-3, with 7 positions matching TRBD1. The ends lost 6 bases at V and 0 bases at J; junction bases unmatched: 5. The CDR3 extends over 15 amino acids. Germline lookup yields CDR1 LNHNV and CDR2 YYDKDF (reference sequence). CDR3 DNA sequence: TGTGCCACCAGTTTGACAGGGCACTCTGGAAACACCATATATTTT. Protein sequence: CATSLTGHSGNTIYF.

This chain uses TRBV5-1 with TRBJ2-1, with 9 positions matching TRBD2. This CDR3 has 14 residues. V lost 5 bases, J lost 4 bases, and 4 bases stayed unmatched. The germline V gene encodes CDR1 SGHRS and CDR2 YFSETQ. CDR3 bases: TGCGCCAGCAGTCGGCTAGCGGGATACAATGAGCAGTTCTTC. It translates to CASSRLAGYNEQFF.

V and J are TRBV30 and TRBJ1-1, with 8 positions matching TRBD1. Losses at the gene ends were 3 bases for V and 0 bases for J; bases not matched to a gene: 9. The CDR3 extends over 16 amino acids. The germline gives CDR1 GTSNPN, CDR2 SVGIG (reference sequence). CDR3 region: CAWSGSRTGMNTEAFF. DNA of the CDR3: TGTGCCTGGAGCGGATCCCGGACAGGGATGAACACTGAAGCTTTCTTT.

This rearrangement joins TRBV6-5 to TRBJ2-2, with D possibly matching TRBD1 (6 bases). V was cut by 2 bases and J by 3 bases, with 13 bases left in between. Germline CDR1 reads MNHEY; CDR2 reads SVGAGI. CDR3 length equals 16 residues. CDR3 protein: CASSYVDRMDTGELFF. CDR3 nucleotide sequence: TGTGCCAGCAGTTACGTTGACAGGATGGACACCGGGGAGCTGTTTTTT.